This TCR beta chain derives from a study of T cells in localized non-small cell lung cancer. General study results and limits: Multi-region tumor sequencing was not done, so intratumor heterogeneity could not be excluded.

Trimming took 2 bases from V and 2 from J, leaving 4 bases between them. The CDR3 is made up of 12 amino acids. Germline CDR1 reads SGHRS; CDR2 reads YFSETQ. TCRdb's copy holds only in-frame clones and misses some; the assay was immunoSEQ multiplex PCR. Of approximately 100,000 clones listed, roughly 88% were seen once; the top ten hold about 4%. A note on this clone: Its antigen is undetermined.

The specimen comprised PBMCs, sampled before any cancer treatment. The receptor comes from a woman aged 35 to 75 with stage II squamous cell lung carcinoma. The J gene is TRBJ2-5, the V gene TRBV5-1, with D unresolved. The CDR3 DNA is TGCGCCAGCAGCTTTAATCAAGAGACCCAGTACTTC. Amino acid sequence: CASSFNQETQYF.